The clone carrying this T cell receptor beta chain was seen a handful of times. Germline V gives CDR1 SGHRS, CDR2 YFSETQ. The CDR3 covers 14 residues. The V end lost 1 base, the J end lost 4 bases, and 10 bases lay between the germline ends. This sample stems from a study of T-cell reconstitution after alpha-beta-depleted transplantation in children. This sample's TCRbeta library carried unique molecular identifier barcodes. TCRdb redid the calling of the PCR reads with MiXCR, one entry per CDR3 protein. Of over 200,000 distinct CDR3 sequences in the sample, about a tenth are singletons; the top ten hold around 6.2%.

The source of this sequence is a human donor who donated a stem cell graft to a child with acute lymphoblastic leukemia. This specimen was PBMCs from the stem cell graft donor, taken from the stem cell graft. The gene calls are TRBV5-1 and TRBJ2-3, with no clear D. In DNA, the CDR3 is TGCGCCAGCAGCTTGAACGACGTGGCAGATACGCAGTATTTT. Residues: CASSLNDVADTQYF.